A single sample gave rise to the 28 T cell receptor beta chains below, sequenced in a study of cytomegalovirus exposure and HLA in healthy donors. Both 60 Vbeta primers and 13 Jbeta primers went into the PCR. Sequencing was performed with immunoSEQ multiplex PCR; in TCRdb, only in-frame clones are kept and a portion is missing. The table has 150,000 or so clones, 60% to 85% seen once. Material: PBMCs. The receptors stem from a middle-aged man in good health and CMV-seropositive.

Here the CDR3 DNA reads TGCGCCAGCAGCTCCCCCCCCCGCCAGGCCAACACTGAAGCTTTCTTT. It encodes CASSSPPRQANTEAFF. This chain uses TRBV5-1 with TRBJ1-1, with no clear D. Germline V gives CDR1 SGHRS, CDR2 YFSETQ. The CDR3 is 16 residues long. V lost 3 bases, J lost 2 bases, and 17 bases lay in between.

The genes are TRBV7-2 and TRBJ2-7, with 7 bases aligning to TRBD2. The CDR3 loop spans 15 amino acids. Trimming at V came to 5 bases and at J to 3 bases, leaving 10 bases not matched to a gene. Germline CDR1 is SGHTA and CDR2 is FQGNSA. CDR3 DNA sequence: TGTGCCAGCAGCACCAGCGGGATCCCCCTCTACGAGCAGTACTTC. It codes for CASSTSGIPLYEQYF.

V and J are TRBV28 and TRBJ1-5; a weak D match, TRBD1 (5 bases). The CDR3 is 15 residues long. Germline values: CDR1 MDHEN, CDR2 SYDVKM. Trimming took off 7 bases at V and 2 bases at J, with 15 bases between the two ends. CDR3 loop: CASTLGGEGNQPQHF. In DNA form, the CDR3 reads TGTGCCAGCACACTGGGGGGTGAGGGCAATCAGCCCCAGCATTTT. The variable domain in full, completed from reference TRBV28 and TRBJ1-5, reads DVKVTQSSRYLVKRTGEKVFLECVQDMDHENMFWYRQDPGLGLRLIYFSYDVKMKEKGDIPEGYSVSREKKERFSLILESASTNQTSMYLCASTLGGEGNQPQHFGDGTRLSIL.

This chain connects TRBV7-2 to TRBJ2-1; 11 positions match TRBD2. Germline V gene data show CDR1 as SGHTA and CDR2 as FQGNSA. Losses at the gene ends were 0 bases for V and 5 bases for J; bases not matched to a gene: 3. This CDR3 region has 16 residues. The CDR3 here is CASSLAGTSGNNEQFF. The DNA for the CDR3 is TGTGCCAGCAGCTTAGCCGGGACTAGCGGAAACAATGAGCAGTTCTTC.

This chain connects TRBV4-3 to TRBJ2-1; TRBD1 matches at 7 bases. J gave up 5 bases and V 3 bases, and 1 base lay outside the gene matches. The germline V gene encodes CDR1 LGHNA and CDR2 YSLEER. CDR3 length: 13 residues. In DNA form, the CDR3 reads TGCGCCAGCAGCCATACAGGGGACAATGAGCAGTTCTTC. Translation: CASSHTGDNEQFF.

A remark on this clone: A much larger clonotype is one base distant, so this may be a read error. V is TRBV27 and J is TRBJ1-5; D ambiguous. This CDR3 contains 13 residues. CDR1 is MNHEY and CDR2 is SMNVEV in the germline V gene (reference sequence). V dropped 4 bases and J dropped 0 bases, with 4 bases sitting between them. The CDR3 spells CASSSFSNQPQHF. DNA of the CDR3: TGTGCCAGCAGTTCGTTTAGCAATCAGCCCCAGCATTTT.

The chain's CDR3 is CASSPREGGRTGELFF. CDR3 bases: TGTGCCAGCAGCCCGCGGGAAGGCGGGAGGACCGGGGAGCTGTTTTTT. The chain employs TRBV9 and TRBJ2-2; TRBD2 matches at 8 bases. The CDR3 has 16 residues. V shed 4 bases and J 5 bases; nucleotides not matched to a gene: 10. Germline V gene lookup returns CDR1 SGDLS and CDR2 YYNGEE.

V and J are TRBV7-8 and TRBJ2-7, with D maybe TRBD2 (5 bases). V was pared by 1 base and J by 6 bases, with 16 bases between. The CDR3 loop spans 15 amino acids. In germline, CDR1 is SGHVS, CDR2 FQNEAQ. CDR3 sequence reads: CASSLEGVVASEQYF. CDR3 in DNA: TGTGCCAGCAGCTTAGAGGGAGTGGTCGCAAGCGAGCAGTACTTC.

About this clone: An end of the junction does not agree with germline; a read error may underlie this. The chain combines TRBV7-9 with TRBJ1-5, with TRBD1 matching over 7 bases. This CDR3 contains 16 residues. The germline CDR1 and CDR2 sequences are SEHNR and FQNEAQ (reference sequence). The CDR3 protein is CSSSPSYGTENQPQHF. In DNA form, the CDR3 reads TGTTCCAGCAGCCCATCCTACGGGACAGAAAATCAGCCCCAGCATTTT.

This clone has a handful of counts. The CDR3 DNA sequence: TGTGCCACTACAGGGTACGGAAACACCATATATTTT. Translated: CATTGYGNTIYF. The rearrangement joins TRBV10-3 to TRBJ1-3, with D perhaps TRBD1 (6 bases). V was cut by 10 bases and J by 4 bases, with 11 bases left in between. This CDR3 comprises 12 residues. Germline-derived CDR1 and CDR2 are ENHRY and SYGVKD.

The V gene is TRBV5-4, the J gene TRBJ2-5, with D possibly being TRBD2 (5 bases). CDR3 length: 15 amino acids. With 0 bases removed from V and 2 bases from J, the gap between germline ends came to 11 bases. Germline CDR1 reads SGHNT; CDR2 reads YYREEE (reference sequence). Here the CDR3 DNA reads TGTGCCAGCAGCTTGGGTAGCGCGCCACAAGAGACCCAGTACTTC. Its protein is CASSLGSAPQETQYF.

CDR3 protein: CAVSGRSGTQYF. Written as DNA, the CDR3 is TGTGCCGTGAGCGGGAGGTCAGGGACGCAGTATTTT. V is TRBV7-9 and J is TRBJ2-3; 9 bases line up with TRBD2. The germline V gene encodes CDR1 SEHNR and CDR2 FQNEAQ (reference sequence). This CDR3 region has 12 residues. Trimming removed 11 bases from V and 9 bases from J; junction bases left unmatched: 9.

The chain is built from TRBV6-1 and TRBJ2-1, with 8 positions matching TRBD1. V lost 2 bases to trimming and J lost 7 bases; unmatched junction nucleotides: 4. The CDR3 has 14 amino acids. CDR1 is MNHNS and CDR2 is SASEGT in the germline V gene. CDR3 sequence (DNA): TGTGCCAGCAGTGAACAGGACAGGGTTAATGAGCAGTTCTTC. It codes for CASSEQDRVNEQFF.

As regards this clone: Mismatch with germline at one junction end may stem from a read error. The J gene is TRBJ1-2, the V gene TRBV7-9, with TRBD1 matching over 7 bases. The CDR3 contains 12 residues. The germline V gene has CDR1 SEHNR and CDR2 FQNEAQ (reference sequence). CDR3 DNA sequence: TGTTCCAGCAGCGAAGGGGGCCATGGCTACACCTTC. Amino acids: CSSSEGGHGYTF.

This clone has a handful of counts. This chain links TRBV11-3 with TRBJ1-2; D not certain. Germline CDR1 reads SGHNT; CDR2 reads YENEEA. The V and J ends lost 7 bases and 4 bases respectively, with 19 bases between them. The CDR3 extends over 15 amino acids. For the CDR3, the DNA is TGTGCCAGCACCTCTATCCGGGGTAGAAGCTATGGCTACACCTTC. It encodes CASTSIRGRSYGYTF. Looking up the rest from reference TRBV11-3 and TRBJ1-2 gives the full variable domain: EAGVVQSPRYKIIEKKQPVAFWCNPISGHNTLYWYLQNLGQGPELLIRYENEEAVDDSQLPKDRFSAERLKGVDSTLKIQPAELGDSAVYLCASTSIRGRSYGYTFGSGTRLTVV.

The V call is TRBV5-1, the J call TRBJ2-7; D is undetermined. The CDR3 is 14 amino acids. V was cut by 0 bases and J by 2 bases, with 9 bases left in between. Per germline, CDR1 SGHRS and CDR2 YFSETQ. CDR3 in DNA: TGCGCCAGCAGCTTGGAGCGCACTACCTACGAGCAGTACTTC. This translates into CASSLERTTYEQYF.

This sequence joins TRBV6-1 and TRBJ2-1; 7 nucleotides agree with TRBD2. The trim removed 7 bases at V and 12 bases at J, leaving 12 bases unmatched. The germline gives CDR1 MNHNS, CDR2 SASEGT. CDR3 length: 13 amino acids. CDR3 DNA sequence: TGTGCCAGCAAGATGCGGGAGAGGAGGGGGCAGTTCTTC. Its protein is CASKMRERRGQFF.

J is TRBJ2-3 and V is TRBV7-2, with 13 bases matching TRBD2. Germline-derived CDR1 and CDR2 are SGHTA and FQGNSA. The V and J ends lost 0 bases and 8 bases, in that order; junction bases with no gene match: 17. CDR3 length: 20 amino acids. In DNA form, the CDR3 reads TGTGCCAGCAGCTTAGCGCGATGGACTAGCGGGAGTGGGCCGCGTCCTACGCAGTATTTT. Translation: CASSLARWTSGSGPRPTQYF.

The genes are TRBV7-8 and TRBJ1-2; no clear D gene. Germline V gives CDR1 SGHVS, CDR2 FQNEAQ. Trimming left V 5 bases short and J 4 bases short, with 8 bases between. The CDR3 is 12 residues long. CDR3 sequence (DNA): TGTGCCAGCAGCCGACAATCCTATGGCTACACCTTC. Residues: CASSRQSYGYTF. Looking up the rest from reference TRBV7-8 and TRBJ1-2 gives the full variable domain: GAGVSQSPRYKVAKRGQDVALRCDPISGHVSLFWYQQALGQGPEFLTYFQNEAQLDKSGLPSDRFFAERPEGSVSTLKIQRTQQEDSAVYLCASSRQSYGYTFGSGTRLTVV.

V usage is TRBV11-2 and J usage is TRBJ1-2, with D unresolved. Trimming shortened V by 2 bases and J by 1 base, and 11 bases separated the two germline ends. Germline lookup yields CDR1 SGHAT and CDR2 FQNNGV. The CDR3 contains 15 residues. The CDR3 bases are TGTGCCAGCAGCTTAAGTTTATCGGTTAACTATGGCTACACCTTC. Encoded protein: CASSLSLSVNYGYTF.

This clone was observed a handful of times. The chain is built from TRBV14 and TRBJ2-7, with TRBD1 identical over 7 bases. CDR3 length: 14 amino acids. Germline CDR1 reads SGHDN; CDR2 reads FVKESK. V shed 3 bases and J 7 bases; nucleotides not matched to a gene: 9. The CDR3 nucleotides read TGTGCCAGCAGCCAGAGGGACAGAGGCCGGGAGCAGTACTTC. Amino acid sequence: CASSQRDRGREQYF. Using reference TRBV14 and TRBJ2-7 for the parts outside the CDR3, the full variable domain is EAGVTQFPSHSVIEKGQTVTLRCDPISGHDNLYWYRRVMGKEIKFLLHFVKESKQDESGMPNNRFLAERTGGTYSTLKVQPAELEDSGVYFCASSQRDRGREQYFGPGTRLTVT.

The gene calls are TRBV7-8 and TRBJ1-1, with a weak D call TRBD1 (5 bases). This CDR3 region has 13 residues. V was shortened by 8 bases and J by 1 base, with 11 bases between the two germline ends. CDR1 is SGHVS and CDR2 is FQNEAQ in the germline V gene. CDR3 bases: TGTGCCAGCTCAACTCAGGGGAACACTGAAGCTTTCTTT. Translating gives CASSTQGNTEAFF. The full variable domain, with the rest looked up from reference TRBV7-8 and TRBJ1-1, is GAGVSQSPRYKVAKRGQDVALRCDPISGHVSLFWYQQALGQGPEFLTYFQNEAQLDKSGLPSDRFFAERPEGSVSTLKIQRTQQEDSAVYLCASSTQGNTEAFFGQGTRLTVV.

The chain recombines TRBV5-1 with TRBJ2-2, with D possibly matching TRBD1 (7 bases). The CDR3 is 16 residues long. Germline V gene lookup returns CDR1 SGHRS and CDR2 YFSETQ. Trimming removed 0 bases from V and 7 bases from J, with 16 bases in between. This chain's CDR3 is CASSLAEGASVGELFF. The CDR3 nucleotides are TGCGCCAGCAGCTTGGCGGAGGGGGCCAGTGTCGGGGAGCTGTTTTTT.

V and J are TRBV7-2 and TRBJ1-3; tentatively, D is TRBD1 (6 bases). V lost 6 bases, J lost 0 bases, and 12 bases lay in between. CDR3 length: 15 amino acids. Germline V gene data show CDR1 as SGHTA and CDR2 as FQGNSA. CDR3 sequence: CASSPGVYSGNTIYF. In DNA form, the CDR3 reads TGTGCCAGCAGTCCAGGGGTATACTCTGGAAACACCATATATTTT.

Worth noting for this clone: At one boundary the junction diverges from the germline segment, which might be a read error. Other nucleotide sequences from this sample produce the same CDR3. This CDR3 is CASSQDLFRGHPYGYTF. The DNA of the CDR3 is TGCGCCAGCAGCCAAGATCTATTCAGGGGACACCCCTATGGCTACACCTTC. The chain combines TRBV14 with TRBJ1-2; D is possibly TRBD1 (6 bases). CDR3 length equals 17 residues. CDR1 is SGHDN, CDR2 FVKESK, per germline.

A few counts support this clone. The chain is built from TRBV28 and TRBJ2-5; the match to TRBD2 covers 10 bases. Per the germline V gene, CDR1 is MDHEN and CDR2 is SYDVKM. V lost 3 bases and J lost 3; bases outside the gene matches: 10. The CDR3 sequence is 17 residues long. The CDR3 sequence: CASSLSRRTSGKETQYF. The CDR3 coding sequence is TGTGCCAGCAGTTTGAGCCGACGGACTAGCGGTAAAGAGACCCAGTACTTC.

V and J are TRBV5-5 and TRBJ1-5, with D possibly matching TRBD1 (5 bases). V gave up 4 bases and J gave up 4 bases, with 12 bases separating them. There are 14 residues in the CDR3. Germline-derived CDR1 and CDR2 are SGHKS and YYEKEE (reference sequence). The CDR3 here is CASSGGNGNQPQHF. For the CDR3, the DNA is TGTGCCAGCAGCGGGGGGAACGGGAATCAGCCCCAGCATTTT.

The chain is built from TRBV6-1 and TRBJ2-7, with 7 bases identical to TRBD1. Germline CDR1 is MNHNS and CDR2 is SASEGT. The CDR3 totals 12 residues. V lost 6 bases and J lost 2; bases outside the gene matches: 1. CDR3 in amino acids: CASRGQAYEQYF. CDR3 sequence (DNA): TGTGCCAGCAGAGGACAGGCCTACGAGCAGTACTTC.